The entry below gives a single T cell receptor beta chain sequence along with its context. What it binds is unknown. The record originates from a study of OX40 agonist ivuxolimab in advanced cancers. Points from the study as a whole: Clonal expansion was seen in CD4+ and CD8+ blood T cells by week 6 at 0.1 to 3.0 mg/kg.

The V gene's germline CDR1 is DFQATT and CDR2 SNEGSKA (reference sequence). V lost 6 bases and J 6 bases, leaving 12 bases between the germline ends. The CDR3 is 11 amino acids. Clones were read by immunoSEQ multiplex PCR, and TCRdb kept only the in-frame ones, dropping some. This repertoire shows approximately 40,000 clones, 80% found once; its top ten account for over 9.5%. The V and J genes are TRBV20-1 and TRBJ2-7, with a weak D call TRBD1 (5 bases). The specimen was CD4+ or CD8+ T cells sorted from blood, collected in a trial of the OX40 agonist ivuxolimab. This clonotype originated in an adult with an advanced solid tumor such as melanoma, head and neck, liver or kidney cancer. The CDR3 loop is CSAARGLEQYF. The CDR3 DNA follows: TGCAGTGCCGCTAGGGGTCTCGAGCAGTACTTC.